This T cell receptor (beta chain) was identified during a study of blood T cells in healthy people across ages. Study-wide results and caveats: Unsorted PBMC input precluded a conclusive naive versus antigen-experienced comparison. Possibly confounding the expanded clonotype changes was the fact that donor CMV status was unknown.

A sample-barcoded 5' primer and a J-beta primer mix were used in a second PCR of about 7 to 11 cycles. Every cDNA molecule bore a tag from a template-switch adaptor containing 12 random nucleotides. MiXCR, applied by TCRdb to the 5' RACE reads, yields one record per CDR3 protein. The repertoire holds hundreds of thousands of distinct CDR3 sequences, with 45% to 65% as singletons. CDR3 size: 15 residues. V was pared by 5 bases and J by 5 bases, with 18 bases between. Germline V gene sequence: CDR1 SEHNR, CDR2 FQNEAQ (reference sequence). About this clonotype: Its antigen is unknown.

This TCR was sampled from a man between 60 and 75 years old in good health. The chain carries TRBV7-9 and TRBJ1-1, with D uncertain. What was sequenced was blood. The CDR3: CASSPQRGMGTEAFF. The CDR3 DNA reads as TGTGCCAGCAGCCCCCAGCGAGGGATGGGAACTGAAGCTTTCTTT.